Listed here is a single T cell receptor beta chain. What it binds is not known. The sample has other DNA sequences that encode this CDR3 too. The sample belongs to a study of graft-versus-host responses after intestinal transplantation. V dropped 8 bases and J dropped 5 bases, with 15 bases sitting between them. CDR3 size: 13 residues. CDR1 is SNHLY, CDR2 FYNNEI, per germline. Points from the study as a whole: Where graft-donor T cell macrochimerism was present, patients had high graft-versus-host to host-versus-graft clonal ratios in allografts.

Clones were sequenced by immunoSEQ multiplex PCR, and TCRdb holds only the in-frame ones, with some missing. The table lists 80,000 to 100,000 clones, under 90% of them singletons. This clonotype was obtained from a human donor who received an intestinal transplant. The source was unstimulated CD4+ T cells sorted from spleen or lymph node cells, collected before intestinal transplant. The rearrangement links TRBV2 to TRBJ2-5, with D tentatively TRBD1 (5 bases). The CDR3 DNA follows: TGTGCCAGCGTTAGACCACCAGGGGAGACCCAGTACTTC. Its protein is CASVRPPGETQYF.